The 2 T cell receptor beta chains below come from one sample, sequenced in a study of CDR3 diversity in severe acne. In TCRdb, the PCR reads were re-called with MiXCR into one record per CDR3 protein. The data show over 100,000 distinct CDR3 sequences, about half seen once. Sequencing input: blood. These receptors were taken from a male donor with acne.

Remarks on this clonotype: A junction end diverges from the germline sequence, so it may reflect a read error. The CDR3 nucleotides read TGTGCCAGCAGCTCCGAGAATACACCCCTCCACTTC. As protein: CASSSENTPLHF. This chain uses TRBV7-3 with TRBJ1-6, with D hard to call. The CDR3 is 12 residues long. Per the germline V gene, CDR1 is SGHTA and CDR2 is FQGTGA.

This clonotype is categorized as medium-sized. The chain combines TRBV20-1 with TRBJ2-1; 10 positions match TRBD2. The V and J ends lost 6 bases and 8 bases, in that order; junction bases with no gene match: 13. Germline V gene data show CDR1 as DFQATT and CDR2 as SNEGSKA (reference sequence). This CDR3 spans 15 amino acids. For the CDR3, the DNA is TGCAGTGCCCCCGGGGGTAGCGGGAGGTGGGATGAGCAGTTCTTC. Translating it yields CSAPGGSGRWDEQFF.